The 2 T cell receptor beta chains listed next were all sequenced from one sample in a study of neurological immune-mediated disorders. From the 5' RACE reads, TCRdb called clonotypes with MiXCR, one entry per CDR3 protein. This sample has tens of thousands of distinct CDR3 sequences, with approximately 3.5% found just once. Material: PBMCs. The receptors shown here come from a woman aged 45-65 years with multiple sclerosis.

This clonotype was recorded at least ten times. This chain links TRBV12-3 or TRBV12-4 with TRBJ2-3, with D uncertain. Deletions cut 3 bases from V and 5 bases from J, with 6 bases between. The CDR3 has 12 amino acids. The CDR3 sequence: CASSFGLDTQYF. CDR3 DNA sequence: TGTGCCAGCAGTTTTGGATTAGATACGCAGTATTTT.

In its sample, this clonotype was seen many times. The V call is TRBV7-2, the J call TRBJ2-5, with D tentatively TRBD2 (5 bases). Trimming removed 2 bases from V and 1 base from J, with 11 bases in between. The CDR3 extends over 15 amino acids. Germline assignment: CDR1 SGHTA and CDR2 FQGNSA. CDR3 protein: CASSLNKLGQETQYF. CDR3 coding DNA: TGTGCCAGCAGCTTAAACAAACTAGGCCAAGAGACCCAGTACTTC.